The sequence of this T cell receptor beta chain was determined in a study of blood T cell repertoires in COVID-19. Study background: Samples came from the United States, Italy and Spain, spanning acute and convalescent COVID-19. The analysed material was cDNA or gDNA that came from T cells, B-cell-depleted T cells, or PBMCs.

Methods used by the authors: Cell counts per sample came from amplifying reference gene primers. Sequencing was performed with immunoSEQ multiplex PCR; in TCRdb, only in-frame clones are kept and a portion is missing. V, J and clone size reflect that table, while D and trimming were determined from the DNA. Among around 160,000 clones listed, 81% were seen once. The CDR3 runs to 14 residues. V shed 3 bases and J 9 bases; nucleotides not matched to a gene: 7. Germline V gene data show CDR1 as SGDLS and CDR2 as YYNGEE. The origin of this receptor is a human donor with acute or convalescent COVID-19. The donor label of this sample is uncertain. The V and J genes are TRBV9 and TRBJ2-1; TRBD1 aligns across 9 bases. Sequenced sample: peripheral blood. The CDR3 DNA is TGTGCCAGCAGCGGCGGGACAGGGAAGGGTGAGCAGTTCTTC. Translating gives CASSGGTGKGEQFF.